These T cell receptor beta chains were read from a single sample in a study of tumor-infiltrating lymphocytes in glioblastoma multiforme. TCRdb called the multiplex PCR reads again in MiXCR, with one record for every CDR3 protein. Here the sample spans about 15,000 distinct CDR3 sequences, roughly two thirds being singletons. Sequencing was carried out using brain tumor tissue. The receptors originated from a male donor with glioblastoma. Both conserved end residues are part of each CDR3. The D gene is left open where the match is weak. Where a row states a size, it is once, few, many or the class of an expanded clone; other rows omit it.

>-|TRBD2|TRBV4-2|TRBJ2-3
CASSRVGLAEPTDTQYF
TGTGCCAGCAGCCGGGTCGGACTAGCGGAACCAACAGATACTCAGTATTTT
>-|-|TRBV11-2|TRBJ2-6
CASSLVLTGANVLTF
TGTGCCAGCAGCTTAGTTCTAACCGGGGCCAACGTCCTGACTTTC
>-|-|TRBV5-4|TRBJ2-1
CASSLAKIRISGHEQFF
TGTGCCAGCAGTTTGGCCAAAATTCGGATTAGCGGACATGAGCAGTTCTTC
>-|TRBD2|TRBV6-6|TRBJ2-3
CASSPQAGTITDTQYF
TGTGCCAGCAGTCCCCAAGCCGGGACTATCACAGATACGCAGTATTTT
>-|TRBD1|TRBV20-1|TRBJ1-5
CSARGRDRGFQPQHF
TGTAGTGCTAGAGGTCGGGACAGGGGCTTTCAGCCCCAGCATTTT
>-|-|TRBV6-1|TRBJ2-5
CASTPPNQETQYF
TGTGCCAGCACGCCCCCAAACCAAGAGACCCAGTACTTC
>-|-|TRBV20-1|TRBJ2-7
CSARNLPDKWEQYF
TGCAGTGCAAGAAACCTACCTGATAAGTGGGAGCAGTACTTC
>-|-|TRBV28|TRBJ1-5
CASSLGFQPQHF
TGTGCCAGCAGTTTAGGGTTTCAGCCCCAGCATTTT
>few|TRBD2|TRBV11-2|TRBJ2-2
CASRPLAGAYTGELFF
TGTGCCAGCAGACCTCTAGCGGGGGCCTACACCGGGGAGCTGTTTTTT
>-|-|TRBV10-3|TRBJ1-1
CAISVEVSATEALF
TGTGCTATCAGTGTTGAAGTGAGTGCCACTGAAGCTCTCTTT
>-|-|TRBV20-1|TRBJ1-4
CSARGGREDEKLFF
TGCAGTGCTAGAGGGGGCAGGGAAGACGAAAAACTGTTTTTT
>many|-|TRBV11-2|TRBJ1-2
CASSSSVGRYGYTF
TGTGCCAGCAGCTCCAGCGTAGGGCGGTATGGCTACACCTTC
>-|TRBD2|TRBV6-1|TRBJ2-3
CASKLAGASDTQYF
TGTGCCAGCAAGCTAGCGGGAGCGTCAGATACGCAGTATTTT
>-|-|TRBV11-2|TRBJ2-7
CASSFPCLALYEKYF
TGTGCCAGCAGCTTCCCTTGCCTAGCGCTATACGAGAAGTACTTC
>many|TRBD1|TRBV11-1|TRBJ2-7
CASSLARLDRGYEQYF
TGTGCCAGCAGCTTAGCGCGTCTGGACAGGGGGTACGAGCAGTACTTC